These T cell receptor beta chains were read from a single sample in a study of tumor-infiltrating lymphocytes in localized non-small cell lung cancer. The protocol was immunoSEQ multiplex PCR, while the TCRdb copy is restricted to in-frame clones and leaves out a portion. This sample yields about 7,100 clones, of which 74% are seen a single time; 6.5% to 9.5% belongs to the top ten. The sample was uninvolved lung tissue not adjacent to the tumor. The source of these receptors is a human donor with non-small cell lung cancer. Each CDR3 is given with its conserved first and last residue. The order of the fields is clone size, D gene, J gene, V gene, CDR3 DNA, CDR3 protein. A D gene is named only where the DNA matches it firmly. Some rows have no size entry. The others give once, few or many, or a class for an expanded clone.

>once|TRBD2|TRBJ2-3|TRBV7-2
TGTGCCAGCAGCTTACGTCGGGAGGCAGATACGCAGTATTTT
CASSLRREADTQYF
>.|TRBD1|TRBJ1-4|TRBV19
TGTGCCAGTAGAAGCGGACAGGTAGCTAATGAAAAACTGTTTTTT
CASRSGQVANEKLFF
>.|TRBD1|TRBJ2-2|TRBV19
TGTGCCAGTAGTATCGGGACAGACCACACCGGGGAGCTGTTTTTT
CASSIGTDHTGELFF
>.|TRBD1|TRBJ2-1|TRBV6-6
TGTGCCAGCAGATTAGCCGGGACAGGAAAAAATGAGCAGTTCTTC
CASRLAGTGKNEQFF
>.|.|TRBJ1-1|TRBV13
TGTGCCAGCAGCTTTTCGCCCCGTCGTAACACTGAAGCTTTCTTT
CASSFSPRRNTEAFF
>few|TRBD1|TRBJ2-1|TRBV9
TGTGCCAGCAGCGACAACATAGAGACAGGGGGCAATGAGCAGTTCTTC
CASSDNIETGGNEQFF
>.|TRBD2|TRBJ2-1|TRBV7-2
TGTGCCAGCAGCCCTCAAGGACTAGCGGGAGCTGAGCAGTTCTTC
CASSPQGLAGAEQFF
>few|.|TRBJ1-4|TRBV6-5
TGTGCCAGCAGTTATGTTTTAGGCGAAAAACTGTTTTTT
CASSYVLGEKLFF
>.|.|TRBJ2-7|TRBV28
TGTGCCAGCAGTTTATCAACAGGTGAGCCCGAGCAGTACTTC
CASSLSTGEPEQYF
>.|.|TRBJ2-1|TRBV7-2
TGTGCCAGCAGCTTAACGGCTAGCGTATACAATGAGCAGTTCTTC
CASSLTASVYNEQFF
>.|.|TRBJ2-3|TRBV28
TGTGCCAGCAGTCCGCAAATAGGGGGGGCACGCACAGATACGCAGTATTTT
CASSPQIGGARTDTQYF
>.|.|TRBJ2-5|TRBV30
TGTGCCTGGAGTGTTAAGGGCATTAGCAGGGCCCAGTACTTC
CAWSVKGISRAQYF
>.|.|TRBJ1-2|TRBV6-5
TGTGCCAGCAGGGATGATGGCTACACCTTC
CASRDDGYTF
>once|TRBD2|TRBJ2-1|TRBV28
TGTGCCAGCAGTCCAGGGACTAGCGGGAGCAGTGAGCAGTTCTTC
CASSPGTSGSSEQFF
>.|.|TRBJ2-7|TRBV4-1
TGCGCCAGCAGCCAAGATGAGACTGCCGGGGTCTACGAGCAGTACTTC
CASSQDETAGVYEQYF
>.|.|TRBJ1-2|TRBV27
TGTGCCAGCAGTTTAGTCCCCGCTAACTATGGCTACACCTTC
CASSLVPANYGYTF
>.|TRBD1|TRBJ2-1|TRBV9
TGTGCCAGCAGCGCCTCGAGAGGACAGGAGGACAACAATGAGCAGTTCTTC
CASSASRGQEDNNEQFF
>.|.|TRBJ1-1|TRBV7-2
TGTGCCAGCAGCTGGTTTGGGTCAAACCGAGAAGCTTTCTTT
CASSWFGSNREAFF
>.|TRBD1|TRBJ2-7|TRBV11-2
TGTGCCAGCAGCTTAGCGGGACAGGGAGTGGCCGAGCAGTACTTC
CASSLAGQGVAEQYF
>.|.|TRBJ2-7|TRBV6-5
TGTGCCACATGGGGAATTGGGGACGAGCAGTACTTC
CATWGIGDEQYF
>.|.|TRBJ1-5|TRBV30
TGTGCCTGGAGTGGACAGGAGTTTAGCAATCAGCCCCAGCATTTT
CAWSGQEFSNQPQHF
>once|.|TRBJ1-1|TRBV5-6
TGTGCCAGCAGCCAGTTTGGACAGACCATGAACACTGAAGCTTTCTTT
CASSQFGQTMNTEAFF
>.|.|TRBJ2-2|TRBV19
TGTGCCAGTAGTATAGTGGGGGCTACGGGGGAGCTGTTTTTT
CASSIVGATGELFF
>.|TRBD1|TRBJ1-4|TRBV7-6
TGTGCCAGCAGCTTAGGACAGGGGGCAACTAATGAAAAACTGTTTTTT
CASSLGQGATNEKLFF
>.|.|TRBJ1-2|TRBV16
TGTGCCAGCAGCCAATCTGGGTCCTATGGCTACACCTTC
CASSQSGSYGYTF